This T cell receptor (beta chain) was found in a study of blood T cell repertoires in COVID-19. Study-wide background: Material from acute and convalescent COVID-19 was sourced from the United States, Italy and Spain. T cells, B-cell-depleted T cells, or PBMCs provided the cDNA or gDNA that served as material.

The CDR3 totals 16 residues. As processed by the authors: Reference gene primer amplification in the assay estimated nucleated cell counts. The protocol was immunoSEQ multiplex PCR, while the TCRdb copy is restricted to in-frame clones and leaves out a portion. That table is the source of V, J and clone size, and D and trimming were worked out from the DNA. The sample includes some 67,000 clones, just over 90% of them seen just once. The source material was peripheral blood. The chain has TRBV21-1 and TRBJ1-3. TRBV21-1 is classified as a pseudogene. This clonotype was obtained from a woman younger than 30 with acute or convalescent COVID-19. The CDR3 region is CASRQKAGRLKNTIYF. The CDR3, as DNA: TGTGCCAGCAGACAAAAGGCCGGGAGACTTAAGAACACCATATATTTT.